These T cell receptor beta chains were read from a single sample in a study of cytomegalovirus exposure and HLA in healthy donors. TCRdb's table, derived via immunoSEQ multiplex PCR, lists solely in-frame clones and lacks some. This sample has about 160,000 clones, with approximately 87% found just once. What was sequenced was PBMCs. These receptor sequences come from a woman in her 30s in good health and CMV-seronegative. The conserved cysteine and the conserved F or W are not part of the CDR3 here.

cdr3_length,v_call,j_call,cdr3_aa
13,TRBV6-1,TRBJ1-1,ASSEGWGGNTEAF
13,TRBV4-1,TRBJ1-5,ASSQEDLDNQPQH
12,TRBV6-4,TRBJ1-1,ASSDSGRGAEAF
13,TRBV6-1,TRBJ1-4,ASGRPSPKGEKLF
15,TRBV5-1,TRBJ2-2,ASSHHRDRGNTGELF
12,TRBV6-6,TRBJ1-5,ASNGGGSNQPQH
15,TRBV2,TRBJ1-3,ASSEAQFPGSGNTIY
13,TRBV29-1,TRBJ1-4,SARQGRARDEKLF
12,TRBV11-1,TRBJ2-1,ASSFVGSYNEQF
11,TRBV30,TRBJ2-1,AWTLPGVGGQF
11,TRBV5-4,TRBJ2-5,ASSLPMGETQY
13,TRBV7-6,TRBJ1-4,ASSVNRGTNEKLF
13,TRBV12-5,TRBJ2-3,ASGRGDYSTDTQY
11,TRBV27,TRBJ2-5,ASSFLGQETQY
9,TRBV19,TRBJ1-2,AIQGVGGYT
12,TRBV5-1,TRBJ1-4,ASSLRDRSEKLF
9,TRBV29-1,TRBJ2-5,SVESEETQY
11,TRBV7-9,TRBJ2-7,ASSSSVEYEQY
10,TRBV6-1,TRBJ1-2,ASSEAFHGYT
12,TRBV7-2,TRBJ2-4,ASSLARDSGVPY
10,TRBV28,TRBJ1-2,ASNQGFVGYT
11,TRBV29-1,TRBJ1-3,SVWDSDGNTIY